A single sample gave rise to the 18 T cell receptor beta chains below, sequenced in a study of T cell clonotyping in hematopoietic cell transplantation. Clones were read by immunoSEQ multiplex PCR, and TCRdb kept only the in-frame ones, dropping some. The sample consists of fewer than 20,000 clones, over 75% of them appearing once. The starting material was PBMCs, obtained 100 days after allogeneic stem cell transplant. The source of these receptors is a male patient aged 55 to 69 who had an allogeneic stem cell transplant from a related donor, so the T cells may come from the graft donor. Some clones in this sample may be carry-over from other donors' samples.

The V call is TRBV9, the J call TRBJ2-1; tentative D call: TRBD1 (5 bases). V was trimmed by 3 bases and J by 0 bases, leaving 16 bases between them. CDR1 and CDR2 from the germline V gene are SGDLS and YYNGEE. The CDR3 covers 17 residues. CDR3 residues: CASSAGRQLSSYNEQFF. In nucleotides, the CDR3 is TGTGCCAGCAGCGCAGGAAGACAGCTAAGCTCCTACAATGAGCAGTTCTTC.

This chain connects TRBV5-1 to TRBJ1-2; D remains unclear. This CDR3 is built from 14 residues. Trimming cost V 0 bases and J 5 bases, with 11 bases left between them. Germline CDR1 is SGHRS and CDR2 is YFSETQ. CDR3 loop: CASSLARTVYGYTF. Written as DNA, the CDR3 is TGCGCCAGCAGCTTGGCCAGGACCGTATATGGCTACACCTTC.

The gene calls are TRBV4-2 and TRBJ1-6; a weak D match, TRBD1 (5 bases). V lost 0 bases and J 8 bases, leaving 11 bases between the germline ends. The CDR3 extends over 15 amino acids. Per the germline V gene, CDR1 is LGHNA and CDR2 is YNFKEQ. CDR3 sequence (DNA): TGTGCCAGCAGCCAAGAGGGCAGGGCCCATTCACCCCTCCACTTT. Its protein product is CASSQEGRAHSPLHF.

This chain joins TRBV7-2 and TRBJ2-7; D tentatively reads TRBD1 or TRBD2 (5 bases each). CDR1 is SGHTA, CDR2 FQGNSA, per germline. V was trimmed by 5 bases and J by 3 bases, leaving 17 bases between them. The CDR3 contains 15 residues. DNA of the CDR3: TGTGCCAGCAGCCTACAGGTGGGACCTCTCTACGAGCAGTACTTC. It specifies CASSLQVGPLYEQYF.

The J gene is TRBJ1-5, the V gene TRBV6-6; D uncertain. Looked up from germline, CDR1 is MNHNY and CDR2 is SVGAGI (reference sequence). Trimming pared 9 bases from V and 0 bases from J, leaving 6 bases between. The CDR3 has 12 amino acids. The CDR3 DNA sequence: TGTGCCAGTGCAGGTAGCAATCAGCCCCAGCATTTT. This translates into CASAGSNQPQHF.

The genes are TRBV6-1 and TRBJ2-5; TRBD2 matches at 8 bases. J gave up 3 bases and V 0 bases, and 6 bases lay outside the gene matches. CDR1 and CDR2 from the germline V gene are MNHNS and SASEGT. The CDR3 is 16 amino acids. As DNA, the CDR3 is TGTGCCAGCAGTGAAGCGCTGGCGGGGGGAGAAGAGACCCAGTACTTC. Its translation: CASSEALAGGEETQYF.

This clone was picked up one time. V is TRBV6-1 and J is TRBJ1-6; D not certain. This CDR3 spans 18 amino acids. The V end lost 1 base, the J end lost 10 bases, and 23 bases lay between the germline ends. CDR1 is MNHNS, CDR2 SASEGT, per germline. The CDR3 protein is CASSEVGSPFTYRSPLHF. In nucleotides, the CDR3 is TGTGCCAGCAGTGAAGTAGGGAGCCCCTTCACCTATAGGTCACCCCTCCACTTT.

The gene calls are TRBV14 and TRBJ2-1; no clear D. Trimming cost V 6 bases and J 3 bases, with 15 bases left between them. From germline, CDR1 is SGHDN and CDR2 FVKESK. CDR3 length equals 15 residues. CDR3 residues: CASSQRLNLYNEQFF. The CDR3 nucleotides read TGTGCCAGCAGTCAAAGACTCAACCTCTACAATGAGCAGTTCTTC.

This sequence joins TRBV9 and TRBJ2-2; 8 nucleotides line up with TRBD2. Trimming took 5 bases from V and 7 from J; bases not matched to a gene: 10. The CDR3 sequence is 15 residues long. Per the germline V gene, CDR1 is SGDLS and CDR2 is YYNGEE. CDR3 bases: TGTGCCAGCAGGCCGGGGGGGGCGCTGGGCGGGGAGCTGTTTTTT. It encodes CASRPGGALGGELFF.

The rearrangement uses TRBV5-4 and TRBJ2-5, with 7 bases identical to TRBD1. J gave up 0 bases and V 4 bases, and 3 bases lay outside the gene matches. The CDR3 runs 14 residues. Germline V gene lookup returns CDR1 SGHNT and CDR2 YYREEE (reference sequence). CDR3 DNA sequence: TGTGCCAGCAGCCCGGACAGGAACCAAGAGACCCAGTACTTC. It codes for CASSPDRNQETQYF.

The chain carries TRBV2 and TRBJ1-2, with unresolved D. CDR3 size: 14 residues. The germline V and J ends were trimmed by 6 bases and 2 bases, with 13 bases remaining between them. Germline-derived CDR1 and CDR2 are SNHLY and FYNNEI. The CDR3 region has the DNA TGTGCCAGCAGGCAGATGACAACAAACTATGGCTACACCTTC. Its protein is CASRQMTTNYGYTF.

The chain employs TRBV11-2 and TRBJ2-1, with TRBD1 matching over 7 bases. The germline V gene encodes CDR1 SGHAT and CDR2 FQNNGV. This CDR3 is built from 16 residues. Trimming at V came to 5 bases and at J to 2 bases, leaving 9 bases not matched to a gene. CDR3 amino acids: CASSDPGGPTYNEQFF. CDR3 DNA: TGTGCCAGCAGCGATCCAGGGGGTCCTACCTACAATGAGCAGTTCTTC.

The V call is TRBV6-4, the J call TRBJ2-1, with D possibly TRBD2 on 6 matching bases. V was pared by 3 bases and J by 9 bases, with 18 bases between. The CDR3 totals 15 residues. Germline CDR1 is MRHNA and CDR2 is SNTAGT. This CDR3 is CASSELAAQGGEQFF. In DNA, the CDR3 is TGTGCCAGCAGTGAGTTAGCGGCCCAGGGAGGTGAGCAGTTCTTC.

The rearrangement joins TRBV6-1 to TRBJ1-1; tentative D call: TRBD1 (5 bases). This CDR3 comprises 10 residues. Germline V lookup: CDR1 MNHNS, CDR2 SASEGT. The V gene lost 10 bases and the J gene lost 5 bases, with 8 bases spanning the gap. CDR3 residues: CAIRTTEAFF. The CDR3 nucleotides read TGTGCCATTCGGACAACTGAAGCTTTCTTT.

The chain joins TRBV14 to TRBJ2-7; D not certain. The V and J ends lost 4 bases and 3 bases respectively, with 10 bases between them. CDR3 size: 13 residues. Germline V gene data show CDR1 as SGHDN and CDR2 as FVKESK. The CDR3 DNA follows: TGTGCCAGCAGCCGTTCCCCTGGCTACGAGCAGTACTTC. Encoded protein: CASSRSPGYEQYF.

The chain joins TRBV14 to TRBJ2-7, with 7 bases matching TRBD2. The CDR3 totals 16 residues. V lost 0 bases and J lost 6; bases outside the gene matches: 11. CDR1 SGHDN and CDR2 FVKESK come from the germline V gene. The CDR3 bases are TGTGCCAGCAGCCAAGATTTCGGCAGGGAGGGATCCGAGCAGTACTTC. Translated, it gives CASSQDFGREGSEQYF. The complete variable domain, with remaining parts taken from reference TRBV14 and TRBJ2-7, reads EAGVTQFPSHSVIEKGQTVTLRCDPISGHDNLYWYRRVMGKEIKFLLHFVKESKQDESGMPNNRFLAERTGGTYSTLKVQPAELEDSGVYFCASSQDFGREGSEQYFGPGTRLTVT.

The chain joins TRBV7-9 to TRBJ1-4; D unclear. V was cut by 5 bases and J by 5 bases, with 9 bases left in between. Per the germline V gene, CDR1 is SEHNR and CDR2 is FQNEAQ (reference sequence). The CDR3 totals 13 residues. DNA of the CDR3: TGTGCCAGCAGCCCACGTGGGAATGAAAAACTGTTTTTT. Translating it yields CASSPRGNEKLFF.

V usage is TRBV7-9 and J usage is TRBJ1-6, with unresolved D. The CDR3 consists of 14 residues. The V gene lost 4 bases and the J gene lost 8 bases, with 12 bases spanning the gap. CDR1 is SEHNR and CDR2 is FQNEAQ in the germline V gene (reference sequence). CDR3 amino acids: CASSSRSLDSPLHF. The CDR3, as DNA: TGTGCCAGCAGCTCGCGGAGTTTGGATTCACCCCTCCACTTT.